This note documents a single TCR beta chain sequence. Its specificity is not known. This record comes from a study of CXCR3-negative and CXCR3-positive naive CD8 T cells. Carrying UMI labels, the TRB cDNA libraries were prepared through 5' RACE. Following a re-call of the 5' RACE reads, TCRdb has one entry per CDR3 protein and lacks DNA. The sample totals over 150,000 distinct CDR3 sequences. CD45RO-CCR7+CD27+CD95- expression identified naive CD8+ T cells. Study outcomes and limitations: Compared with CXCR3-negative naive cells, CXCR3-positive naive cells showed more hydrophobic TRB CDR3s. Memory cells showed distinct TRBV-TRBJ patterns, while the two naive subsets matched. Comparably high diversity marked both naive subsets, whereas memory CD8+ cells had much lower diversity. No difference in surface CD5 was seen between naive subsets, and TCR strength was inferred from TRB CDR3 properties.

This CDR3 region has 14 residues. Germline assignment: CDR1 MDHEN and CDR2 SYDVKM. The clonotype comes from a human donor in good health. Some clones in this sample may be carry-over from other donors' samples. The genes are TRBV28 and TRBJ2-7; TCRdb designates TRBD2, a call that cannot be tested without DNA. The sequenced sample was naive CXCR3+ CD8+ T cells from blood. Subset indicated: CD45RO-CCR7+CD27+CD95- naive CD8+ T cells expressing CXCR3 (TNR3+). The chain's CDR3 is CASTLQGGSYEQYF.